The source of this T cell receptor (beta chain) is a study of T cell responses to AZD1222 COVID-19 vaccine. Findings and limits, study-wide: White British donors predominated, females outnumbered males, and clonal diversity was possibly underestimated. Reportedly, nearly half of unique spike TCRs recognized epitopes outside B.1.351/B.1.1.7 mutations. Spike as a whole was targeted by vaccine-associated CD4 TCRs, dominant at 160-218 and 743-854.

Regarding this clone: The antigen is not known.

Second-dose recipients at about 4 or about 12 weeks were treated as one pooled group. Unmatched junction bases numbered 3, after V lost 0 bases and J lost 3 bases. The germline V gene has CDR1 MDHEN and CDR2 SYDVKM. The CDR3 runs 15 residues. Measured with immunoSEQ multiplex PCR; TCRdb has only the in-frame clones, and not every one. This sample has roughly 140,000 clones, with around 86% found just once. This sequence originates from an adult who received the AZD1222 COVID-19 vaccine. Specimen: peripheral blood, collected 28 days after the second AZD1222 dose. This chain connects TRBV28 to TRBJ2-7; the match to TRBD1 covers 9 bases. CDR3 sequence: CASSLWGQGDYEQYF. CDR3 sequence (DNA): TGTGCCAGCAGTTTATGGGGACAGGGTGACTACGAGCAGTACTTC.